The TCR beta chain described here comes from a study of blood T cell repertoires in COVID-19. Study-level background: From T cells, B-cell-depleted T cells, or PBMCs came the material, which was cDNA or gDNA.

From germline, CDR1 is PRHDT and CDR2 FYEKMQ (reference sequence). Between the trimmed V and J ends, which lost 2 bases and 12 bases, there was a span of 8 bases. This CDR3 is built from 11 residues. Sequencing was performed with immunoSEQ multiplex PCR; in TCRdb, only in-frame clones are kept and a portion is missing. Among 200,000 to 250,000 clones listed, about four fifths were seen once. The sample consisted of peripheral blood. This rearrangement joins TRBV13 to TRBJ2-1; D ambiguous. This sequence was found in a young man who had recovered from COVID-19. Here the CDR3 reads CASSLRRGQFF. The DNA of the CDR3 is TGTGCCAGCAGCTTACGCAGAGGGCAGTTCTTC.